Sequencing of this TCR beta chain was carried out in a study of blood T cell repertoires in COVID-19 (dated by TCRdb to 2018 to 2021). About the full investigation: Samples covering the acute and convalescent phases of COVID-19 were provided by collaborators in the United States, Italy and Spain. The samples were drawn from two sources: the first 160 participants of the ongoing ImmuneRACE study, and 1,200 or so subjects contributed by 6 global collaborators. Where available, HLA class I and class II types were taken from metadata supplied by the sample provider and were not determined by assay-based typing. Subjects who had been exposed to COVID-19, were actively infected with it, or had recovered from it provided the deeply sampled blood TCRbeta repertoires that made up the dataset. The prospective study material was composed of cDNA or gDNA derived from T cells, B-cell-depleted T cells, or PBMCs. A freely available public database, intended as a resource for researchers studying the immune response to SARS-CoV-2, is where the repertoires were released. Nearly every sample came with metadata listing a de-identified subject ID, COVID-19 status, age in years and sex. General study outcomes and caveats: Clinical and demographic metadata were provided uncurated, with the amount varying by source and participant.

With respect to this clone: Its binding antigen is unknown. There are no base qualities to consult, and no much larger clone falls within one base.

V sheds 8 bases and J sheds 6 bases, leaving 11 bases between their ends. CDR1 and CDR2 were assigned from the germline V gene as MNHEY and SVGAGI. From the cysteine up to the phenylalanine, the CDR3 has a length of 12 residues. Of the read, only the CDR3 DNA is kept; its 36 bases are in frame from base 1. Whole blood was collected in K2EDTA tubes by collaborating institutions according to the institutions' own protocols. For TCRbeta analysis, collaborator samples were shipped as frozen whole blood, as isolated PBMCs, or as DNA extracted from either sample type. TCRbeta CDR3 regions were amplified from genomic DNA by means of the immunoSEQ Assay, a bias-controlled multiplex PCR. In the original analysis: The number of nucleated cells in each sample was estimated by amplification of reference gene primers within the assay. To quantify the absolute abundance of each unique TCRbeta CDR3 rearrangement, sequence reads were collapsed and filtered. For each sample, productive Simpson clonality was calculated as the square root of Simpson's diversity index across productive rearrangements. TCRdb took this table from immuneACCESS and kept in-frame rearrangements with V and J called. Such tables lack part of the clones; where checked against another copy, unresolved V genes explain under half of the gap, and the rest is unexplained. The D gene and trimming were derived from the DNA, and the V and J assignments and clone size from that table. This sample is represented by some 190,000 clones; 70% to 90% of them were singletons. Of the sample, more than 4.5% falls within the top ten clones.

The clonotype originates from a woman aged 70-85 years with active or convalescent COVID-19. Sequencing was done on a sample of peripheral blood. The rearranged segments are TRBV6-5 and TRBJ2-1; confidence is insufficient to name the D gene. The DNA is as follows: TGTGCCAGCGGGCAAAGCCTCAATGAGCAGTTCTTC. Translated, it reads CASGQSLNEQFF.